Each of the 29 T cell receptor beta chains below was sequenced from the same sample in a study of graft-versus-host responses after intestinal transplantation. TCRdb's copy holds only in-frame clones and misses some; the assay was immunoSEQ multiplex PCR. The table records more than 95,000 clones, 80% to 95% of them present only once. For these TCRs, the target antigens are not known. The sample in question was unstimulated CD8+ T cells sorted from spleen or lymph node cells, obtained before intestinal transplant. The source of these receptors is a human donor who received an intestinal transplant.

This chain links TRBV6-6 with TRBJ2-1, with D perhaps TRBD2 (7 bases). With 5 bases removed from V and 3 bases from J, the gap between germline ends came to 14 bases. Germline loops: CDR1 MNHNY, CDR2 SVGAGI (reference sequence). This CDR3 contains 15 residues. The CDR3 DNA reads TGTGCCAGCAGTCGACTAGGGGGGGGCTACAATGAGCAGTTCTTC. Residues: CASSRLGGGYNEQFF.

V and J are TRBV25-1 and TRBJ2-7, with 7 bases matching TRBD1. Trimming cost V 6 bases and J 3 bases; bases outside gene matches: 5. Germline V gives CDR1 MGHDK, CDR2 SYGVNS. CDR3 length: 13 amino acids. The CDR3 DNA follows: TGTGCCAGCAGGTTGGGACAGAGCTACGAGCAGTACTTC. It specifies CASRLGQSYEQYF.

In its sample, this clone was seen once. The gene calls are TRBV7-9 and TRBJ1-2; D call uncertain. The CDR3 is 15 amino acids. Trimming cost V 4 bases and J 3 bases, with 15 bases left between them. Germline CDR1 is SEHNR and CDR2 is FQNEAQ (reference sequence). In nucleotides, the CDR3 is TGTGCCAGCAGCTCCCTCCAAGGAACTTACTATGGCTACACCTTC. It is translated as CASSSLQGTYYGYTF.

The V gene is TRBV28, the J gene TRBJ1-5, with D hard to call. The CDR3 is 15 amino acids. V lost 8 bases and J 0 bases, leaving 14 bases between the germline ends. Germline V gene lookup returns CDR1 MDHEN and CDR2 SYDVKM. CDR3 sequence reads: CASGPGIPSNQPQHF. The CDR3 DNA sequence: TGTGCCAGCGGGCCAGGTATTCCTAGCAATCAGCCCCAGCATTTT. Using reference TRBV28 and TRBJ1-5 for the parts outside the CDR3, the full variable domain is DVKVTQSSRYLVKRTGEKVFLECVQDMDHENMFWYRQDPGLGLRLIYFSYDVKMKEKGDIPEGYSVSREKKERFSLILESASTNQTSMYLCASGPGIPSNQPQHFGDGTRLSIL.

The J gene is TRBJ2-5, the V gene TRBV6-6; perhaps TRBD2 as D (6 bases). Looked up from germline, CDR1 is MNHNY and CDR2 is SVGAGI (reference sequence). V shed 5 bases and J shed 3 bases, with 13 bases lying between them. This CDR3 region has 14 residues. The CDR3 reads CASSPPSSEETQYF. Here the CDR3 DNA reads TGTGCCAGCAGTCCCCCCTCTAGCGAAGAGACCCAGTACTTC.

This clone was seen a single time. V gene TRBV27 combines with J gene TRBJ1-4; TRBD1 is a possible D gene (5 bases). Germline CDR1 MNHEY, CDR2 SMNVEV (reference sequence). The CDR3 totals 16 residues. The V end was cut by 2 bases, the J end by 2 bases, with 12 bases between. DNA for the CDR3: TGTGCCAGCAGTTTAGTCGCGACAGCGACTAATGAAAAACTGTTTTTT. Translation gives CASSLVATATNEKLFF.

The chain carries TRBV6-5 and TRBJ1-2; 8 nucleotides match TRBD1. Germline CDR1 is MNHEY and CDR2 is SVGAGI. The CDR3 has 14 residues. Trimming removed 5 bases from V and 4 bases from J; junction bases left unmatched: 6. Written as DNA, the CDR3 is TGTGCCAGCAGTGTTCAGGGGGCGGTCTATGGCTACACCTTC. It translates to CASSVQGAVYGYTF.

This clone was observed once. The chain links TRBV5-1 to TRBJ2-7; TRBD2 is a possible D gene (6 bases). Trimming took off 2 bases at V and 1 base at J, with 7 bases between the two ends. The CDR3 loop spans 13 amino acids. Per germline, CDR1 SGHRS and CDR2 YFSETQ. The CDR3 loop is CASSFGGSYEQYF. In DNA, the CDR3 is TGCGCCAGCAGCTTTGGGGGGTCCTACGAGCAGTACTTC.

This clone was detected once. V usage is TRBV11-2 and J usage is TRBJ2-7; 7 bases fit TRBD1. V lost 5 bases to trimming and J lost 5 bases; unmatched junction nucleotides: 9. Germline lookup yields CDR1 SGHAT and CDR2 FQNNGV. The length of the CDR3 is 14 residues. CDR3 bases: TGTGCCAGCAGCCCGCGACAGGGTGGAGACGAGCAGTACTTC. It is translated as CASSPRQGGDEQYF.

The V and J genes are TRBV7-9 and TRBJ1-2, with a possible D match to TRBD1 (5 bases). Germline V lookup: CDR1 SEHNR, CDR2 FQNEAQ (reference sequence). V gave up 6 bases and J gave up 6 bases, with 14 bases separating them. This CDR3 is built from 13 residues. The CDR3 reads CASRVSGSDGYTF. The CDR3, as DNA: TGTGCCAGCAGGGTCTCAGGGAGCGATGGCTACACCTTC.

The chain employs TRBV15 and TRBJ2-4; possible D gene TRBD2, 5 bases. The germline V gene encodes CDR1 LNHNV and CDR2 YYDKDF (reference sequence). Between the trimmed V and J ends, which lost 5 bases and 4 bases, there was a span of 12 bases. The CDR3 sequence is 14 residues long. CDR3 nucleotide sequence: TGTGCCACCAGCCTGATAGAGGGTAAAAACATTCAGTACTTC. It codes for CATSLIEGKNIQYF.

The V and J genes are TRBV9 and TRBJ2-1, with 9 bases aligning to TRBD2. The trim removed 0 bases at V and 9 bases at J, leaving 7 bases unmatched. The CDR3 consists of 15 residues. Germline-derived CDR1 and CDR2 are SGDLS and YYNGEE. In DNA, the CDR3 is TGTGCCAGCAGCGTAGGCGCGGGGGGGCTTCTTGAGCAGTTCTTC. Translation: CASSVGAGGLLEQFF.

There are a few counts of this clone. This rearrangement joins TRBV19 to TRBJ2-7; tentative D call: TRBD2 (5 bases). CDR1 is LNHDA and CDR2 is SQIVND in the germline V gene (reference sequence). Trimming took 5 bases from V and 1 from J, leaving 12 bases between them. The CDR3 is 14 residues long. The chain's CDR3 is CASSLPDSSYEQYF. In DNA, the CDR3 is TGTGCCAGTAGTCTTCCGGACTCATCCTACGAGCAGTACTTC. Based on the CDR3 plus reference TRBV19 and TRBJ2-7, the full variable domain is DGGITQSPKYLFRKEGQNVTLSCEQNLNHDAMYWYRQDPGQGLRLIYYSQIVNDFQKGDIAEGYSVSREKKESFPLTVTSAQKNPTAFYLCASSLPDSSYEQYFGPGTRLTVT.

This chain links TRBV2 with TRBJ2-1; 10 bases are shared with TRBD2. Germline-derived CDR1 and CDR2 are SNHLY and FYNNEI. This CDR3 has 15 residues. The trim removed 6 bases at V and 2 bases at J, leaving 4 bases unmatched. CDR3 protein: CASRGSGGAYNEQFF. The CDR3 nucleotides are TGTGCCAGCAGAGGGAGCGGGGGGGCCTACAATGAGCAGTTCTTC.

This chain uses TRBV11-2 with TRBJ2-7; D remains unclear. The CDR3 has 14 amino acids. The V end was cut by 3 bases, the J end by 2 bases, with 11 bases between. The germline CDR1 and CDR2 sequences are SGHAT and FQNNGV. In nucleotides, the CDR3 is TGTGCCAGCAGCTTCAGAGGTAATACCTACGAGCAGTACTTC. This codes for CASSFRGNTYEQYF. Full variable domain (remainder filled in from reference TRBV11-2 and TRBJ2-7): EAGVAQSPRYKIIEKRQSVAFWCNPISGHATLYWYQQILGQGPKLLIQFQNNGVVDDSQLPKDRFSAERLKGVDSTLKIQPAKLEDSAVYLCASSFRGNTYEQYFGPGTRLTVT.

The V and J genes are TRBV4-1 and TRBJ2-7, with TRBD2 identical over 9 bases. Trimming removed 4 bases from V and 4 bases from J; junction bases left unmatched: 5. This CDR3 comprises 14 residues. Per germline, CDR1 MGHRA and CDR2 YSYEKL. CDR3 loop: CASSRSRGGYEQYF. DNA of the CDR3: TGCGCCAGCAGCCGGTCGCGGGGGGGGTACGAGCAGTACTTC.

The rearrangement joins TRBV6-5 to TRBJ1-1; D unresolved. The CDR3 length is 13 residues. CDR1 is MNHEY and CDR2 is SVGAGI in the germline V gene. V lost 10 bases and J lost 1, with 13 bases in between. The chain's CDR3 is CATKIRWNTEAFF. For the CDR3, the DNA is TGTGCCACTAAAATAAGGTGGAACACTGAAGCTTTCTTT.

V and J are TRBV11-2 and TRBJ1-5; 9 nucleotides align to TRBD1. The germline gives CDR1 SGHAT, CDR2 FQNNGV. V gave up 5 bases and J gave up 4 bases; unmatched junction bases: 6. This CDR3 is built from 15 residues. CDR3 protein: CASSPGTGLNQPQHF. The CDR3, as DNA: TGTGCCAGCAGCCCCGGGACAGGGCTTAATCAGCCCCAGCATTTT.

This clone occurred a few times. The CDR3 loop is CASSQDPGQGTYGYTF. CDR3 DNA sequence: TGCGCCAGCAGCCAAGATCCGGGACAGGGGACCTATGGCTACACCTTC. J is TRBJ1-2 and V is TRBV4-1; 10 bases are shared with TRBD1. The CDR3 sequence is 16 residues long. The V gene end was trimmed by 0 bases and the J gene end by 4 bases; junction bases not matched to a gene: 5. The V gene's germline CDR1 is MGHRA and CDR2 YSYEKL.

This chain uses TRBV7-9 with TRBJ2-5; TRBD2 is a possible D gene (5 bases). The germline V gene has CDR1 SEHNR and CDR2 FQNEAQ (reference sequence). The CDR3 has 16 amino acids. Trimming removed 0 bases from V and 5 bases from J, with 16 bases in between. As DNA, the CDR3 is TGTGCCAGCAGCTTAGCCGAGGGCCCGATGAGGGAGACCCAGTACTTC. Amino acid sequence: CASSLAEGPMRETQYF.

The rearrangement joins TRBV13 to TRBJ2-7; D possibly uses TRBD1 or TRBD2 (5 bases each). This CDR3 region has 14 residues. V was clipped by 6 bases and J by 2 bases, with 14 bases between them. Germline CDR1 and CDR2: PRHDT and FYEKMQ (reference sequence). In DNA form, the CDR3 reads TGTGCCAGCAGTGATCGAGGGGAGACCTACGAGCAGTACTTC. It translates to CASSDRGETYEQYF. Full variable domain (missing parts from reference TRBV13 and TRBJ2-7): AAGVIQSPRHLIKEKRETATLKCYPIPRHDTVYWYQQGPGQDPQFLISFYEKMQSDKGSIPDRFSAQQFSDYHSELNMSSLELGDSALYFCASSDRGETYEQYFGPGTRLTVT.

J is TRBJ2-3 and V is TRBV2; 14 positions match TRBD2. V was clipped by 6 bases and J by 2 bases; unmatched bases: 4. CDR1 is SNHLY, CDR2 FYNNEI, per germline. The CDR3 extends over 16 amino acids. DNA for the CDR3: TGTGCCAGCAGAAAGACTAGCGGGGGGGCCACAGATACGCAGTATTTT. Protein: CASRKTSGGATDTQYF.

This chain connects TRBV9 to TRBJ2-3, with 13 bases matching TRBD2. Germline V gene lookup returns CDR1 SGDLS and CDR2 YYNGEE. The CDR3 consists of 16 residues. The J segment lost 4 bases and the V segment lost 5 bases, leaving 7 bases of the junction unmatched. The CDR3, as DNA: TGTGCCAGCAGGAGAGAGACTAGCGGGGGGTCAGATACGCAGTATTTT. Protein sequence: CASRRETSGGSDTQYF.

This clone was seen just once. The chain is built from TRBV14 and TRBJ2-1; 7 bases fit TRBD2. The germline V gene encodes CDR1 SGHDN and CDR2 FVKESK. V lost 1 base and J lost 3; bases outside the gene matches: 9. There are 17 residues in the CDR3. The CDR3 loop reads CASSQVFLAADYNEQFF. CDR3 nucleotides: TGTGCCAGCAGCCAAGTTTTTCTAGCGGCTGACTACAATGAGCAGTTCTTC.

V is TRBV4-1 and J is TRBJ2-3, with TRBD2 as a possible D gene (6 bases). The CDR3 runs to 13 residues. Germline V gene data show CDR1 as MGHRA and CDR2 as YSYEKL. Trimming took 1 base from V and 7 from J, leaving 9 bases between them. The CDR3: CASSQGGLYTQYF. As DNA, the CDR3 is TGCGCCAGCAGCCAAGGGGGACTTTATACGCAGTATTTT.

This sequence joins TRBV19 and TRBJ2-2, with D perhaps TRBD2 (7 bases). This CDR3 comprises 16 residues. With 2 bases removed from V and 5 bases from J, the gap between germline ends came to 15 bases. CDR1 is LNHDA, CDR2 SQIVND, per germline (reference sequence). The CDR3 spells CASSILGGPGTGELFF. The CDR3 DNA follows: TGTGCCAGTAGTATACTGGGGGGGCCGGGGACCGGGGAGCTGTTTTTT. The entire variable domain, with the rest obtained from reference TRBV19 and TRBJ2-2, is as follows: DGGITQSPKYLFRKEGQNVTLSCEQNLNHDAMYWYRQDPGQGLRLIYYSQIVNDFQKGDIAEGYSVSREKKESFPLTVTSAQKNPTAFYLCASSILGGPGTGELFFGEGSRLTVL.

This chain links TRBV5-4 with TRBJ1-2; TRBD1 aligns across 7 bases. Germline V gene sequence: CDR1 SGHNT, CDR2 YYREEE (reference sequence). The CDR3 covers 15 residues. V was pared by 0 bases and J by 2 bases, with 4 bases of the junction left unmatched. CDR3 nucleotide sequence: TGTGCCAGCAGCTTGGTTGGGACAGCCAACTATGGCTACACCTTC. It specifies CASSLVGTANYGYTF.

J is TRBJ2-1 and V is TRBV5-4; D assignment may be TRBD1 or TRBD2 (5 bases each). Germline values: CDR1 SGHNT, CDR2 YYREEE (reference sequence). V lost 2 bases, J lost 7 bases, and 16 bases lay in between. The CDR3 has 15 amino acids. CDR3 sequence reads: CASSFFGGGTNEQFF. The DNA for the CDR3 is TGTGCCAGCAGCTTTTTCGGTGGGGGAACTAATGAGCAGTTCTTC.

J is TRBJ2-1 and V is TRBV4-1; possibly TRBD1 for D (6 bases). Per germline, CDR1 MGHRA and CDR2 YSYEKL. The germline V and J ends were trimmed by 4 bases and 3 bases, with 22 bases remaining between them. The CDR3 totals 18 residues. For the CDR3, the DNA is TGCGCCAGCAGCCGCATAAGAATTCTTAGGGGGATCTACAATGAGCAGTTCTTC. Translating gives CASSRIRILRGIYNEQFF.